This note documents a single T cell receptor beta chain sequence. Its specific antigen is unknown. The read gets to within 3 residues of the CDR3 end, and the germline J gene fills in the rest. TCR beta CDR3 regions were amplified by multiplex PCR using the immunoSEQ assay from an average of about 1,200 ng genomic DNA per sample. Primer bias was corrected in the assay by using a complete synthetic TCR repertoire to establish an amplification baseline. Amplicons were sequenced on the Illumina platform. Turning to the authors' computational methods: Sequences were error-corrected by clustering with frequency ratios and a modified nearest-neighbor algorithm and were then analyzed in the immunoSEQ Analyzer with IMGT gene definitions. At each rarefaction depth, TCR richness and evenness were averaged over 20 rarefaction repeats, and samples with fewer sequences than the depth were excluded. Wilcoxon rank sum tests with FDR correction were used to compare relative abundances of V, D and J genes between the groups. An intraclass correlation of approximately 96% for TCR richness and an average of about 77% across about 66 gene segments were obtained from the blinded duplicates. As stored in TCRdb, this immuneACCESS dataset retains in-frame rearrangements with V and J assigned. A fraction of the clones does not appear; measured against another copy, unresolved V genes explain less than half of the discrepancy, and the remainder lacks a known reason. V and J calls and clone size are as listed in that table; D and trimming were resolved from the DNA. This sample's clone table shows 14,000 or so clones. The ten largest clones take up 7.5% to 8.5% of the sample.

These data belong to a study of T cells in women clearing cervical HPV infection (dated by TCRdb to about 2018). Regarding the research as a whole: The cases were fewer than 30 women with histologically confirmed HPV16-related CIN3 or worse, and 2 of these cases were invasive cancers. Controls were approximately 25 women whose single incident HPV16 infection cleared within 12 months without precancer or cancer developing. Case blood was taken at the visit when the lesion was first identified, whereas control blood was taken when infection was no longer detected. Among cases, blood sampling occurred a median of 149 days after lesion detection, with an interquartile range of about 85 to 200 days. HLA typing was available for only a few women, so HLA type could not be excluded as a confounder. This exploratory proof-of-principle case-control study, nested within the Guanacaste HPV Natural History Study in Costa Rica, compared TCR repertoires among women with different cervical HPV16 outcomes. Cases and controls were matched on year of sample collection and on age within five years. Cases had a median age of almost 35 years and controls had a median age of 38, with no significant differences in baseline characteristics. In the parent cohort, some 10,000 women aged 18 or older were enrolled in Guanacaste, Costa Rica, during about 1993 to 1994 and then followed for around seven years. Five blinded duplicates per group were added as quality controls, so that around 60 samples were obtained: some 50 participants and around 10 replicates.

Overall study outcomes, separate from this receptor: Because T-cell numbers per sample were unknown, differences in richness could reflect varying T-cell content rather than repertoire biology. Whether associations preceded infection or resulted from infection could not be shown with the cross-sectional design, and effector/memory subsets and HPV-specific T cells were not isolated. Random forest classifiers combining richness and V gene abundances distinguished cases from controls with an estimated AUC of more than 0.8. Significantly higher TCR repertoire richness was observed in CIN3+ cases than in controls across sequencing depths, whereas no difference in evenness was found. Cases had lower TRBV6-7 relative abundance than controls (roughly 0.12% versus 0.17%; Bonferroni P = 0.0008).

V has 2 bases trimmed and J has 2 bases trimmed; junction bases matching no gene number 5. The CDR3 has 15 amino acids, counting the end cysteine and phenylalanine. Sequencing covers 36 bases of the CDR3, shown here with the frame starting at base 1. Sequences SGHVS (CDR1) and FQNEAQ (CDR2) are obtained from the germline V gene. Every participant had a single incident cervical HPV16 infection, and women with prevalent HPV16 infections were excluded. Cervical HPV DNA was detected by MY09/MY11 PCR and genotyped by dot-blot hybridization. Fifteen mL of heparinized blood was centrifuged, after which the buffy coat was aliquoted, frozen at -30 degrees C, and then stored at -80 degrees C. QIAGEN kits were used to extract genomic DNA from buffy coat specimens.

This clonotype originated in a woman between 18 and 70 years old with a cervical HPV16 infection that either progressed to CIN3+ or cleared (not recorded which). Sequenced input: blood buffy coat. The rearrangement joined TRBV7-8 to TRBJ2-5, with 7 junctional bases fitting TRBD2. CDR3 bases read: TGTGCCAGCAGCTTATCAGGGACTACACAAGAGACC. Translation gives CASSLSGTTQET. The entire CDR3 protein reads CASSLSGTTQETQYF. The full variable domain, completed from the reference TRBV7-8 and TRBJ2-5 proteins outside the CDR3, reads GAGVSQSPRYKVAKRGQDVALRCDPISGHVSLFWYQQALGQGPEFLTYFQNEAQLDKSGLPSDRFFAERPEGSVSTLKIQRTQQEDSAVYLCASSLSGTTQETQYFGPGTRLLVL.